These T cell receptor beta chains were read from a single sample in a study of T-cell reconstitution after alpha-beta-depleted transplantation in children. TCRdb reanalysed the PCR reads using MiXCR and keeps one entry per CDR3 protein. The sample contains 350,000 to 400,000 distinct CDR3 sequences, about 20% of which appear only once. The sample was PBMCs from the stem cell graft donor, taken from the stem cell graft. These receptor sequences come from a human donor who donated a stem cell graft to a child with acute myeloid leukemia. Both conserved end residues are part of each CDR3. The D gene is left open where the match is weak. Clone sizes are given selectively: once, few, many, or a class where the clone is expanded.

D gene	J gene	V gene	clone size	CDR3 DNA	CDR3 protein
-	TRBJ2-4	TRBV5-1	-	TGCGCCAGCAGCCTGGAGTTCGGCGCGATAGACATTCAGTACTTC	CASSLEFGAIDIQYF
TRBD1	TRBJ2-7	TRBV27	-	TGTGCCAGCAGCCGCCCGCACAGGGGGCGTCTACTCTACGAGCAGTACTTC	CASSRPHRGRLLYEQYF
TRBD2	TRBJ2-5	TRBV9	-	TGTGCCAGCAGCTTCGGACTAGCTGAGACCCAGTACTTC	CASSFGLAETQYF
TRBD1	TRBJ2-1	TRBV6-1	many	TGTGCCAGCACCCTGGACAGGGGGGACTACAATGAGCAGTTCTTC	CASTLDRGDYNEQFF
-	TRBJ2-1	TRBV10-2	-	TGCGCCAGCAGGGAGGGTAGACTATGCTTCTTC	CASREGRLCFF
TRBD2	TRBJ2-7	TRBV30	-	TGTGCCTGGAGTTATGGACTAGCGGGAGAGGAGCAGTACTTC	CAWSYGLAGEEQYF
-	TRBJ2-5	TRBV7-8	-	TGTGCCAGCAGAGGTGGCCGGACCCACATCCAAGAGACCCAGTACTTC	CASRGGRTHIQETQYF
-	TRBJ1-1	TRBV20-1	-	TGCAGTGCTAGAGGGGTCCCCATAAGGCCGACTGAAGCTTTCTTT	CSARGVPIRPTEAFF
-	TRBJ2-3	TRBV20-1	many	TGCAGTGCCCCCGAAAACACAGATACGCAGTATTTT	CSAPENTDTQYF
TRBD1	TRBJ1-5	TRBV20-1	-	TGCAGTGCCAACCCGGGACAGGGGACACGGAATAGCAATCAGCCCCAGCATTTT	CSANPGQGTRNSNQPQHF
-	TRBJ2-1	TRBV12-3/TRBV12-4	few	TGTGCCAGCAGAAGCGGTGGCGATGAGCAGTTCTTC	CASRSGGDEQFF
-	TRBJ2-7	TRBV27	once	TGTGCCAGCAGTTTATTGGGGGACAAGGTCCACGAGCAGTACTTC	CASSLLGDKVHEQYF
-	TRBJ2-1	TRBV7-2	-	TGTGCCAGCAGCTTAGGAGTAGCGGTGTACAATGAGCAGTTCTTC	CASSLGVAVYNEQFF
-	TRBJ2-5	TRBV11-1	-	TGTGCCAGCAGCTTACGGAGCACCCTCCAAGAGACCCAGTACTTC	CASSLRSTLQETQYF
-	TRBJ2-1	TRBV30	-	TGTGCCTGGGGGACCTTTACCTACAATGAGCAGTTCTTC	CAWGTFTYNEQFF
-	TRBJ1-5	TRBV5-6	-	TGTGCCAGCAGCTTGATATGGGAGGGAACGGAGCCCCAGCATTTT	CASSLIWEGTEPQHF
-	TRBJ2-3	TRBV2	-	TGTGCCAGCACTAGGGACTTCACAGATACGCAGTATTTT	CASTRDFTDTQYF
-	TRBJ1-2	TRBV29-1	-	TGCAGCGCTATCCTGGGGGAAGTGAGGGGCTACACCTTC	CSAILGEVRGYTF
TRBD1	TRBJ2-7	TRBV5-1	-	TGCGCCAGCAGCTGGGGACAGAGAACCTACGAGCAGTACTTC	CASSWGQRTYEQYF
-	TRBJ2-7	TRBV5-1	few	TGCGCCAGCAGCTCCTTCAAACTCGGGAGATATACCTACGAGCAGTACTTC	CASSSFKLGRYTYEQYF
TRBD2	TRBJ2-3	TRBV7-8	-	TGTGCCAGCAGCTTATCCAGCGGGATTTTCGCAGATACGCAGTATTTT	CASSLSSGIFADTQYF
-	TRBJ2-1	TRBV6-2/TRBV6-3	many	TGTGCCAGCAGTTACCCCGCCAACACCGGGGTTAGGGATGAGCAGTTCTTC	CASSYPANTGVRDEQFF
TRBD1	TRBJ1-2	TRBV20-1	many	TGCAGTGTCAGTGGGACAGGGGGAAGTGGCTACACCTTC	CSVSGTGGSGYTF
-	TRBJ2-1	TRBV12-3/TRBV12-4	few	TGTGCCAGCAGTCCACTCCTAAACCTTATGAACAATGAGCAGTTCTTC	CASSPLLNLMNNEQFF
-	TRBJ2-7	TRBV12-3/TRBV12-4	-	TGTGCCAGCAGTTCACGGGGGTTTGCAAACGAGCAGTACTTC	CASSSRGFANEQYF
-	TRBJ2-1	TRBV7-2	-	TGTGCCAGCAGCTTAACGGGGGTACTCGGTGAGCAGTTCTTC	CASSLTGVLGEQFF
TRBD2	TRBJ2-1	TRBV7-8	-	TGTGCCAGCAGCGCCTTGCGACTAGCGGCTGAGCAGTTCTTC	CASSALRLAAEQFF
TRBD2	TRBJ2-3	TRBV29-1	-	TGCAGCTTTAGCGGGAGGGCATCAGATACGCAGTATTTT	CSFSGRASDTQYF
TRBD1	TRBJ2-1	TRBV12-3/TRBV12-4	-	TGTGCCAGCAGTCCCATGGACAGGGGTAGCAATGAGCAGTTCTTC	CASSPMDRGSNEQFF
TRBD1	TRBJ2-7	TRBV12-3/TRBV12-4	few	TGTGCCAGCAGTCGGGGACAGGGGGTATCCTACGAGCAGTACTTC	CASSRGQGVSYEQYF
TRBD1	TRBJ2-7	TRBV12-3/TRBV12-4	-	TGTGCCAGCAGTTTCGGGGACAGGGCTGCCGAGCAGTACTTC	CASSFGDRAAEQYF
TRBD2	TRBJ2-3	TRBV2	-	TGTGCCAGCAGTGAAGTCTGGGAGGGGACGCAGTATTTT	CASSEVWEGTQYF
-	TRBJ1-5	TRBV20-1	few	TGCAGTGCTAGCATCCAGGGCGGTAATCAGCCCCAGCATTTT	CSASIQGGNQPQHF
-	TRBJ1-1	TRBV20-1	-	TGCAGTGCTAGAGATCGCGGCGGGGTGAGGGATGAAGCTTTCTTT	CSARDRGGVRDEAFF
-	TRBJ2-3	TRBV15	few	TGTGCCACCAGCAGAACCCGGGGTGGGGGGCGAGGAGATACGCAGTATTTT	CATSRTRGGGRGDTQYF
TRBD2	TRBJ2-3	TRBV10-3	few	TGTGCCACGTCGACTAGCGGGACCCTGGATACGCAGTATTTT	CATSTSGTLDTQYF
TRBD1	TRBJ2-1	TRBV29-1	few	TGCAGCGTCGGGCAGGAACAGGGGACCTACAATGAGCAGTTCTTC	CSVGQEQGTYNEQFF
TRBD2	TRBJ2-1	TRBV7-9	few	TGTGCCAGCAGCCACGGGACTAGCGGGATACGAAATGAGCAGTTCTTC	CASSHGTSGIRNEQFF
-	TRBJ2-7	TRBV5-6	many	TGTGCCAGCAGCTTTGTCACTTCCTACGAGCAGTACTTC	CASSFVTSYEQYF
TRBD1	TRBJ2-1	TRBV19	-	TGTGCCAGTAGTTCCCTACGGGACAGAGAGCAGTTCTTC	CASSSLRDREQFF